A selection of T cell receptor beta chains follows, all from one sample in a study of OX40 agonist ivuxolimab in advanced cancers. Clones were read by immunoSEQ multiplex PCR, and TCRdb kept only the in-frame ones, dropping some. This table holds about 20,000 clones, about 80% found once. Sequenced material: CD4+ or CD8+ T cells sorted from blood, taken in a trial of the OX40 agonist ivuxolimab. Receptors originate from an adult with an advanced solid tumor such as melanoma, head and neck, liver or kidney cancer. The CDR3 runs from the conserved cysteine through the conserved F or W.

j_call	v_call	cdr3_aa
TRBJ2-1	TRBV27	CASSPGVGNEQFF
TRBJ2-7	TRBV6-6	CASSYSGGDRDEQYF
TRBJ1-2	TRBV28	CASSLGEAGYGYTF
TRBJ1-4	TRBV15	CATSKDRGDEKLFF
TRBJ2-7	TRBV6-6	CASRITSGGTYEQYF
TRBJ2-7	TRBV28	CASSFVGGEQYF
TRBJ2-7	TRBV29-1	CSAVSRGSSYEQYF
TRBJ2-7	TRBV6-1	CASSEAHGYEQYF
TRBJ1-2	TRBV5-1	CASSFSQADDGYTF
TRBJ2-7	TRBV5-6	CASSWRAGLRYEQYF
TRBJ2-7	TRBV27	CASRQGAHEQYF
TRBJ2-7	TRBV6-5	CASSYGRGYEQYF
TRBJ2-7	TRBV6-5	CASSYRDSYEQYF
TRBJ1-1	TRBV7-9	CASSLLATGTEAFF
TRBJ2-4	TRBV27	CASSNARTGGPTPLAKNIQYF
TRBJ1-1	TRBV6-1	CASTPGSYTEAFF
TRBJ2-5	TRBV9	CASSAFEETQYF